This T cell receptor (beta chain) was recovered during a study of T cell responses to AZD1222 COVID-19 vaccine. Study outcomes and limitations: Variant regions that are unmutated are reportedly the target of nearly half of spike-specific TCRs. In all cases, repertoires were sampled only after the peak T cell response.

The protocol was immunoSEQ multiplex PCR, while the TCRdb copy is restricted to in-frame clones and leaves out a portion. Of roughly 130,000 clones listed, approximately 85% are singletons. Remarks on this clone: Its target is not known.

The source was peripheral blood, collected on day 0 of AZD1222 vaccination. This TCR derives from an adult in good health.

This CDR3 reads CATQNRDRGGVDYGYTF. The CDR3 coding sequence is TGTGCCACCCAAAACCGGGACAGGGGTGGGGTGGACTATGGCTACACCTTC. J is TRBJ1-2 and V is TRBV24-1; 10 bases match TRBD1. The junction had 15 bases not matched to a gene; V was cut back by 9 bases and J by 3 bases. Germline V gene sequence: CDR1 KGHDR, CDR2 SFDVKD. CDR3 size: 17 residues.